The 23 T cell receptor beta chains below come from one sample, sequenced in a study of tumor-infiltrating lymphocytes in oesophageal squamous cell carcinoma. TCRdb re-analysed the PCR reads in MiXCR, keeping a single row per CDR3 protein. The data contain some 20,000 distinct CDR3 sequences, roughly 39% of them singletons. Sequencing was carried out using normal esophageal tissue next to the tumor. The receptors were gathered from a male donor with esophageal squamous cell carcinoma.

This clonotype came up many times. The chain employs TRBV20-1 and TRBJ2-3, with D maybe TRBD2 (6 bases). This CDR3 has 16 residues. The V end lost 0 bases, the J end lost 1 base, and 14 bases lay between the germline ends. CDR1 and CDR2 (germline): DFQATT, SNEGSKA (reference sequence). The CDR3 sequence is CSARDLRSSGTDTQYF. In DNA, the CDR3 is TGCAGTGCTAGAGATCTTCGGTCTAGCGGCACAGATACGCAGTATTTT.

The V gene is TRBV7-3, the J gene TRBJ2-3; 10 bases fit TRBD2. Per the germline V gene, CDR1 is SGHTA and CDR2 is FQGTGA. After removal of 3 bases from V and 3 bases from J, the junction contained 3 bases not matched to a gene. CDR3 length: 15 residues. For the CDR3, the DNA is TGTGCCAGCAGCTTCTTAGCGGGAGGTACAGATACGCAGTATTTT. It encodes CASSFLAGGTDTQYF.

The J gene is TRBJ1-1, the V gene TRBV7-8; D gene unclear. Looked up from germline, CDR1 is SGHVS and CDR2 is FQNEAQ. The length of the CDR3 is 12 residues. V was cut by 1 base and J by 4 bases, with 4 bases left in between. The CDR3 loop is CASSLGSTEAFF. The CDR3 nucleotides read TGTGCCAGCAGCTTAGGGAGCACTGAAGCTTTCTTT.

This clonotype was observed a few times. CDR3 residues: CASSLRDSYEQYF. DNA for the CDR3: TGTGCCAGCAGTCTCAGGGACTCCTACGAGCAGTACTTC. The genes are TRBV27 and TRBJ2-7, with D possibly matching TRBD1 (5 bases). V was cut by 5 bases and J by 0 bases, with 8 bases left in between. This CDR3 spans 13 amino acids. Germline assignment: CDR1 MNHEY and CDR2 SMNVEV (reference sequence).

This clonotype was detected ten times or more. The chain has TRBV2 and TRBJ2-2, with D unclear. From germline, CDR1 is SNHLY and CDR2 FYNNEI. V was clipped by 0 bases and J by 8 bases, with 13 bases between them. This CDR3 has 15 amino acids. CDR3 sequence: CASSEAFGKTGELFF. Written as DNA, the CDR3 is TGTGCCAGCAGTGAAGCGTTTGGGAAAACAGGGGAGCTGTTTTTT.

The chain recombines TRBV10-2 with TRBJ2-3; D gene ambiguous. The CDR3 sequence is 12 residues long. Germline lookup yields CDR1 WSHSY and CDR2 SAAADI. Trimming left V 0 bases short and J 5 bases short, with 3 bases between. The DNA for the CDR3 is TGCGCCAGCAGTGAGTCGAAAGATACGCAGTATTTT. Translating it yields CASSESKDTQYF.

This clonotype was recorded many times. The gene calls are TRBV5-6 and TRBJ2-7, with 7 positions matching TRBD1. V gave up 1 base and J gave up 0 bases; unmatched junction bases: 4. This CDR3 spans 15 amino acids. The germline V gene encodes CDR1 SGHDT and CDR2 YYEEEE. The CDR3 sequence is CASSLTGEYSYEQYF. For the CDR3, the DNA is TGTGCCAGCAGCTTGACAGGGGAGTACTCCTACGAGCAGTACTTC.

This clonotype is medium-sized (0.01 to 0.1%) by share. The rearrangement joins TRBV6-1 to TRBJ2-7; 11 nucleotides align to TRBD2. The CDR3 spans 14 residues. CDR1 and CDR2 from the germline V gene are MNHNS and SASEGT. With V trimmed by 0 bases and J by 7 bases, 2 bases remained unmatched. The CDR3 reads CASSEAWTSGEQYF. CDR3 coding DNA: TGTGCCAGCAGTGAAGCGTGGACTAGCGGGGAGCAGTACTTC.

This clonotype has at least ten counts. The chain combines TRBV6-1 with TRBJ2-7; 15 nucleotides line up with TRBD2. This CDR3 spans 17 amino acids. Per germline, CDR1 MNHNS and CDR2 SASEGT. V was pared by 5 bases and J by 3 bases, with 8 bases of the junction left unmatched. CDR3 DNA: TGTGCCAGCAGTCGTCGGACTAGCGGGAGGGCCGGCTACGAGCAGTACTTC. Amino acids: CASSRRTSGRAGYEQYF.

The V gene is TRBV24-1, the J gene TRBJ2-5; 7 bases agree with TRBD2. Germline assignment: CDR1 KGHDR and CDR2 SFDVKD. The length of the CDR3 is 19 residues. V shed 0 bases, J shed 11 bases, and the junction held 23 bases outside the gene matches. The CDR3 DNA sequence: TGTGCCACCAGTGATTTGCAATCTGGTGGCGGGAGAAACTACAATGAGCAGTACTTC. Translation gives CATSDLQSGGGRNYNEQYF.

The chain couples TRBV7-9 to TRBJ2-5, with 7 bases lining up with TRBD1. The CDR3 is 13 amino acids. V lost 5 bases to trimming and J lost 2 bases; unmatched junction nucleotides: 2. Germline V CDR1 and CDR2: SEHNR, FQNEAQ (reference sequence). As DNA, the CDR3 is TGTGCCAGCAGCAGGGGGCAGCAAGAGACCCAGTACTTC. Translated, it gives CASSRGQQETQYF.

This clonotype has more than one count but fewer than ten. The chain is built from TRBV29-1 and TRBJ2-7; TRBD2 matches 12 bases. Unmatched junction bases numbered 9, after V lost 8 bases and J lost 7 bases. The CDR3 loop spans 13 amino acids. CDR1 and CDR2 (germline): SQVTM, ANQGSEA. The CDR3 nucleotides read TGCAGCCACACGGGACTAGCGGGCAATGAGCAGTACTTC. Translation: CSHTGLAGNEQYF.

In its sample, this clonotype was seen a few times. The V gene is TRBV28, the J gene TRBJ2-7, with 7 bases aligning to TRBD2. The J call may be mistaken, given a closer DNA end match to TRBJ2-1. The CDR3 length is 17 residues. Germline loops: CDR1 MDHEN, CDR2 SYDVKM. The CDR3 here is CASSPLPLARTYNEQFF. The CDR3 DNA follows: TGTGCCAGCAGTCCACTGCCACTAGCGCGCACCTACAATGAGCAGTTCTTC.

This clonotype has ten or more counts. V and J are TRBV6-1 and TRBJ2-6; D is undetermined. The V and J ends lost 7 bases and 4 bases respectively, with 8 bases between them. The CDR3 has 13 residues. Germline CDR1 MNHNS, CDR2 SASEGT. The CDR3 nucleotides read TGTGCCAGCACCGCTTCCGGGGCCAACGTCCTGACTTTC. As protein: CASTASGANVLTF.

This clonotype was observed a few times. V gene TRBV7-2 combines with J gene TRBJ2-7, with a tentative D call TRBD1 (6 bases). In germline, CDR1 is SGHTA, CDR2 FQGNSA. Trimming removed 3 bases from V and 1 base from J, with 10 bases in between. The CDR3 is made up of 14 amino acids. The CDR3 DNA is TGTGCCAGCAGCTTCGACAGGCTATCCTACGAGCAGTACTTC. The encoded protein is CASSFDRLSYEQYF.

This clonotype was seen repeatedly, ten times or more. J is TRBJ2-5 and V is TRBV11-2; 10 nucleotides align to TRBD2. This CDR3 is 15 amino acids long. Per germline, CDR1 SGHAT and CDR2 FQNNGV. The ends lost 10 bases at V and 3 bases at J; junction bases unmatched: 11. The DNA for the CDR3 is TGTGCCACCAGGTCCGTAGCGGGAGGCGAAGAGACCCAGTACTTC. The encoded protein is CATRSVAGGEETQYF.

This clonotype is termed medium-sized (0.01 to 0.1%). The gene calls are TRBV7-6 and TRBJ2-2, with D unclear. CDR1 and CDR2 (germline): SGHVS, FNYEAQ. The CDR3 loop spans 12 amino acids. Trimming took off 10 bases at V and 6 bases at J, with 12 bases between the two ends. The CDR3 DNA reads TGTGCCATACAGAAGGTAGCCGGGGAGCTGTTTTTT. This codes for CAIQKVAGELFF.

This clonotype showed up many times. The chain carries TRBV7-2 and TRBJ2-4, with a possible D match to TRBD1 (5 bases). The CDR3 totals 14 residues. CDR1 and CDR2 (germline): SGHTA, FQGNSA. Trimming took off 1 base at V and 6 bases at J, with 10 bases between the two ends. CDR3 sequence: CASSLGTDRNIQYF. CDR3 DNA: TGTGCCAGCAGCTTAGGGACCGACAGAAACATTCAGTACTTC.

The chain couples TRBV7-9 to TRBJ2-1, with TRBD2 as a possible D gene (5 bases). The length of the CDR3 is 14 residues. Per the germline V gene, CDR1 is SEHNR and CDR2 is FQNEAQ (reference sequence). Trimming stripped 5 bases from V and 8 bases from J, with 16 bases between. The CDR3 loop reads CASSAPRGGHEQFF. DNA for the CDR3: TGTGCCAGCAGCGCCCCTCGGGGTGGCCATGAGCAGTTCTTC.

This clonotype was found many times. This chain uses TRBV6-6 with TRBJ2-3; D is unresolved. This CDR3 is built from 14 residues. V lost 0 bases to trimming and J lost 4 bases, with 8 bases between them. Germline values: CDR1 MNHNY, CDR2 SVGAGI (reference sequence). CDR3 region: CASSYSILSDTQYF. The CDR3 DNA is TGTGCCAGCAGTTACTCCATCCTTTCAGATACGCAGTATTTT.

This chain links TRBV7-8 with TRBJ2-3; TRBD1 matches at 7 bases. The J call may be wrong; the DNA end is better matched by TRBJ2-5. From germline, CDR1 is SGHVS and CDR2 FQNEAQ. The CDR3 extends over 15 amino acids. The CDR3 sequence: CASSLQGTDQETQYF. The CDR3 bases are TGTGCCAGCAGCTTACAGGGGACAGACCAAGAGACCCAGTACTTC.

The chain is built from TRBV7-3 and TRBJ2-4, with D perhaps TRBD1 (6 bases). The DNA end lines up better with TRBJ2-5; the J call may be wrong. The CDR3 runs 12 residues. Germline V lookup: CDR1 SGHTA, CDR2 FQGTGA. CDR3 sequence (DNA): TGTGCCAGCAGCCAGGGGCAAGAGACCCAGTACTTC. Translating gives CASSQGQETQYF.

The gene calls are TRBV5-1 and TRBJ2-3, with D tentatively TRBD2 (6 bases). V was shortened by 6 bases and J by 6 bases, with 11 bases between the two germline ends. Germline CDR1 SGHRS, CDR2 YFSETQ. The CDR3 consists of 12 residues. CDR3 in amino acids: CASKEGLDTQYF. CDR3 DNA sequence: TGCGCCAGCAAGGAGGGCCTTGATACGCAGTATTTT.